The 8 T cell receptor beta chains presented below share a single source sample, sequenced in a study of OX40 agonist ivuxolimab in advanced cancers. Data came from immunoSEQ multiplex PCR; TCRdb stores just in-frame clones and leaves some out. Of some 30,000 clones listed, about 73% are singletons. The sequencing used CD4+ or CD8+ T cells sorted from blood, collected in a trial of the OX40 agonist ivuxolimab. Receptors originate from an adult with an advanced solid tumor such as melanoma, head and neck, liver or kidney cancer.

J is TRBJ1-4 and V is TRBV6-6; 11 bases match TRBD1. V trimming: 6 bases; J trimming: 8 bases; junction bases outside the gene matches: 5. The CDR3 has 14 residues. CDR1 and CDR2 from the germline V gene are MNHNY and SVGAGI (reference sequence). DNA for the CDR3: TGTGCCAGCAGCCGGACAGGGGGCGCGGAAAAACTGTTTTTT. This codes for CASSRTGGAEKLFF.

V usage is TRBV19 and J usage is TRBJ1-4; D ambiguous. This CDR3 is built from 13 residues. Between the trimmed V and J ends, which lost 0 bases and 9 bases, there was a span of 8 bases. The V gene's germline CDR1 is LNHDA and CDR2 SQIVND (reference sequence). The CDR3 spells CASSIERRKKLFF. The CDR3 coding sequence is TGTGCCAGTAGTATAGAACGGAGAAAAAAACTGTTTTTT. Supplemented by reference TRBV19 and TRBJ1-4, the full variable domain reads DGGITQSPKYLFRKEGQNVTLSCEQNLNHDAMYWYRQDPGQGLRLIYYSQIVNDFQKGDIAEGYSVSREKKESFPLTVTSAQKNPTAFYLCASSIERRKKLFFGSGTQLSVL.

This clone was detected a few times. The chain has TRBV6-6 and TRBJ1-1; possibly TRBD1 for D (6 bases). Germline V lookup: CDR1 MNHNY, CDR2 SVGAGI (reference sequence). V lost 5 bases to trimming and J lost 0 bases, with 10 bases between them. The CDR3 has 14 amino acids. CDR3 in amino acids: CASSRQVLNTEAFF. CDR3 sequence (DNA): TGTGCCAGCAGTAGACAGGTTTTGAACACTGAAGCTTTCTTT.

V is TRBV7-2 and J is TRBJ1-1; D remains ambiguous. The CDR3 contains 13 residues. Deletions cut 5 bases from V and 1 base from J, with 8 bases between. Germline loops: CDR1 SGHTA, CDR2 FQGNSA. The CDR3 loop is CASSLWGNTEAFF. CDR3 DNA sequence: TGTGCCAGCAGCCTGTGGGGGAACACTGAAGCTTTCTTT.

The rearrangement uses TRBV19 and TRBJ2-5, with D perhaps matching TRBD2 (6 bases). Germline loops: CDR1 LNHDA, CDR2 SQIVND (reference sequence). CDR3 size: 14 residues. V lost 5 bases to trimming and J lost 5 bases, with 15 bases between them. This CDR3 is CASSGWGRLETQYF. The DNA of the CDR3 is TGTGCCAGTAGTGGGTGGGGGAGGTTGGAGACCCAGTACTTC.

The genes are TRBV5-1 and TRBJ2-3, with D possibly being TRBD2 (5 bases). The CDR3 has 15 amino acids. In germline, CDR1 is SGHRS, CDR2 YFSETQ. V was clipped by 0 bases and J by 1 base, with 9 bases between them. This CDR3 is CASSLGTLGTDTQYF. For the CDR3, the DNA is TGCGCCAGCAGCTTGGGGACTCTAGGCACAGATACGCAGTATTTT.

The rearrangement joins TRBV18 to TRBJ2-1; the D gene is possibly TRBD1 (6 bases). The CDR3 length is 15 residues. CDR1 and CDR2 from the germline V gene are KGHSH and LQKENI. Trimming cost V 6 bases and J 4 bases, with 16 bases left between them. CDR3 DNA: TGTGCCAGCTCGCCATGGGACACTTCTTACAATGAGCAGTTCTTC. It codes for CASSPWDTSYNEQFF.

This clone was counted between two and nine times. The chain recombines TRBV10-3 with TRBJ1-1, with 7 positions matching TRBD1. J gave up 5 bases and V 6 bases, and 9 bases lay outside the gene matches. The germline V gene encodes CDR1 ENHRY and CDR2 SYGVKD. The CDR3 sequence is 14 residues long. The DNA of the CDR3 is TGTGCCATCAGAGAAACAGGGGCAAAAACTGAAGCTTTCTTT. Protein sequence: CAIRETGAKTEAFF.